This is a list of T cell receptor beta chains from one sample in a study of control samples from healthy donors and cancer patients. Sequenced by immunoSEQ multiplex PCR; TCRdb stores in-frame clones only, minus some. The sample yields approximately 90,000 clones, roughly 86% seen once. The specimen was blood. The receptors were gathered from a young man in good health. Both conserved end residues are part of each CDR3. The D gene is left open where the match is weak. Clone sizes are given selectively: once, few, many, or a class where the clone is expanded.

clone_size	j_call	v_call	d_call	cdr3_nt	cdr3_aa
.	TRBJ1-5	TRBV6-6	.	TGTGCCAGCAGTTCACGCCGGGACGATCAGCCCCAGCATTTT	CASSSRRDDQPQHF
.	TRBJ2-7	TRBV2	TRBD1	TGTGCCATCGAGACAGGGGGAGTCTCCTACGAGCAGTACTTC	CAIETGGVSYEQYF
.	TRBJ1-1	TRBV7-9	TRBD1	TGTGCCAGCAGCTTGGACAGGGGCACTGAAGCTTTCTTT	CASSLDRGTEAFF
few	TRBJ1-2	TRBV9	.	TGTGCCAGCAGCGTAGGGGTAACTAATGGCTACACCTTC	CASSVGVTNGYTF
.	TRBJ2-3	TRBV6-5	.	TGTGCCAGCAGCCACTTGGGGCCCACAGATACGCAGTATTTT	CASSHLGPTDTQYF
.	TRBJ1-1	TRBV3-1/TRBV3-2	.	TGTGCCAGCAGCCTCAGGGGTGAAGCTTTCTTT	CASSLRGEAFF
.	TRBJ2-5	TRBV6-6	.	TGTGCCAGCACCTTGGGGACCTTACACGAGACCCAGTACTTC	CASTLGTLHETQYF
.	TRBJ2-1	TRBV6-1	.	TGTGCCAGCAGTGAACGAGGGAGCTCCTACAATGGGCAGTTCTTC	CASSERGSSYNGQFF
.	TRBJ2-5	TRBV5-5	.	TGTGCCAGCAGAACGGGGACTGGAGAGACCCAGTACTTC	CASRTGTGETQYF
.	TRBJ1-1	TRBV2	TRBD1	TGTGCCAATCTACAGGGGAGGTGGTCCACTGAAGCTTTCTTT	CANLQGRWSTEAFF
.	TRBJ2-3	TRBV5-5	.	TGTGCCAGCCGCTATGACAGGAGGCCAGATACGCAGTATTTT	CASRYDRRPDTQYF
.	TRBJ2-1	TRBV28	TRBD2	TGTGCCAGCAGTCCTCCGGGACTAGTGCGGTACAATGAGCAGTTCTTC	CASSPPGLVRYNEQFF
.	TRBJ2-1	TRBV10-3	TRBD2	TGTGCCATCAGTGAGACTAGCGGGGCCAATGAGCAGTTCTTC	CAISETSGANEQFF
.	TRBJ2-5	TRBV6-5	TRBD1	TGTGCCAGCAGGGGACAGGGGGCGGGAGAGACCCAGTACTTC	CASRGQGAGETQYF
few	TRBJ2-7	TRBV20-1	.	TGCAGTGCTGGGGACGAGCAGTACTTC	CSAGDEQYF
once	TRBJ2-2	TRBV7-9	.	TGTGCCAGCAGCTTAGGCCAGCCCTCCGGGGAGCTGTTTTTT	CASSLGQPSGELFF
.	TRBJ2-3	TRBV6-5	TRBD2	TGTGCCAGCAGTTCCTTAGCGGGGGGTACAGATACGCAGTATTTT	CASSSLAGGTDTQYF
.	TRBJ2-3	TRBV11-2	.	TGTGCCAACAGCTCCCCCGGGACGGCAGATACGCAGTATTTT	CANSSPGTADTQYF
.	TRBJ1-4	TRBV12-3/TRBV12-4	.	TGTGCCAGCAGTCTCCCCGGGGTGGGGAAACTGTTTTTT	CASSLPGVGKLFF
.	TRBJ2-5	TRBV19	TRBD2	TGTGCCAGTAGTAAGGCCCAGCGGGGACAAGAGACCCAGTACTTC	CASSKAQRGQETQYF
.	TRBJ1-6	TRBV4-1	TRBD1	TGCGCCAGCAGCCAGGACAGGGAAAGCTCCTATAATTCACCCCTCCACTTT	CASSQDRESSYNSPLHF
.	TRBJ1-3	TRBV5-5	.	TGTGCCAGCAGCCCAGACAGCTACTCTGGAAACACCATATATTTT	CASSPDSYSGNTIYF
once	TRBJ2-5	TRBV7-6	TRBD2	TGTGCCAGCAGCTTAGGGACTAGCGGGGGGGCAGAGACCCAGTACTTC	CASSLGTSGGAETQYF
.	TRBJ2-1	TRBV4-2	TRBD2	TGTGCCAGCAGCCCCCGGACTAGCGGTACCTACAATGAGCAGTTCTTC	CASSPRTSGTYNEQFF
few	TRBJ1-4	TRBV5-5	TRBD1	TGTGCCAGCAGCCCGGGACAGTCTCGTAATGAAAAACTGTTTTTT	CASSPGQSRNEKLFF
.	TRBJ1-1	TRBV4-1	TRBD1	TGCGCCAGTCGGCTCGCAGGGGGCAGGGGGACCACTGAAGCTTTCTTT	CASRLAGGRGTTEAFF
.	TRBJ1-1	TRBV3-1/TRBV3-2	.	TGTGCCGCGGGGCGTAAGTGGGCTTTCTTT	CAAGRKWAFF
.	TRBJ1-1	TRBV27	.	TGTGCCAGCAGTTTAACGGCAGGGAATATGAACACTGAAGCTTTCTTT	CASSLTAGNMNTEAFF
.	TRBJ1-6	TRBV6-5	TRBD1	TGTGCCAGCAGTTTCGACAGGGATCAGAATTCACCCCTCCACTTT	CASSFDRDQNSPLHF
few	TRBJ2-3	TRBV29-1	.	TGCAGCGTTGAAGGGACAGACTACACCACAGATACGCAGTATTTT	CSVEGTDYTTDTQYF
.	TRBJ1-5	TRBV6-5	.	TGTGCCAGCGGAAGGGACGGAGCCCAGCATTTT	CASGRDGAQHF
.	TRBJ1-1	TRBV5-1	TRBD1	TGCGCCAGCAGCGCGTACAGGGGGGACACTGAAGCTTTCTTT	CASSAYRGDTEAFF
.	TRBJ2-3	TRBV10-2	TRBD2	TGCGCCAGCAGTTGGGCGGGGGGAGGCACAGATACGCAGTATTTT	CASSWAGGGTDTQYF
.	TRBJ1-2	TRBV27	TRBD1	TGTGCCAGCAGTCACTGGGACAGCTTAAACTATGGCTACACCTTC	CASSHWDSLNYGYTF
once	TRBJ2-1	TRBV7-2	.	TGTGCCAGCAGCTCACCCCGAACGAGCTATGAGCAGTTCTTC	CASSSPRTSYEQFF
.	TRBJ1-1	TRBV24-1	TRBD1	TGTGCCACCAGCGTCGGGACAGGGCCTGAAGCTTTCTTT	CATSVGTGPEAFF
once	TRBJ1-2	TRBV5-1	.	TGCGCCAGCAGCTTGGTGGGGGAGACTAGCTATGGCTACACCTTC	CASSLVGETSYGYTF
.	TRBJ2-7	TRBV9	TRBD2	TGTGCCAGCAGCGCGGGTGGCCTAGCGGGGGGGTACGAGCAGTACTTC	CASSAGGLAGGYEQYF
.	TRBJ2-1	TRBV7-3	.	TGTGCCAGCAGCCCTGACACCGTCTACAATGAGCAGTTCTTC	CASSPDTVYNEQFF
.	TRBJ1-4	TRBV6-2/TRBV6-3	.	TGTGCCAGCAGTTACTTCGATCTCAGGGCGACTAATGAAAAACTGTTTTTT	CASSYFDLRATNEKLFF
.	TRBJ1-2	TRBV9	.	TGTGCCAGCAGCGTAGACGGCAACTATGGCTACACCTTC	CASSVDGNYGYTF
.	TRBJ1-2	TRBV9	TRBD1	TGTGCCAGCAGCGTGACAGGGGGCAACGTCTATGGCTACACCTTC	CASSVTGGNVYGYTF
.	TRBJ2-5	TRBV30	TRBD2	TGTGCCTGGAGTTTGGGGGGGATGGAGACCCAGTACTTC	CAWSLGGMETQYF